These 22 T cell receptor beta chains share one sample of origin, sequenced in a study of blood T cell repertoires in COVID-19. TCRdb's table, derived via immunoSEQ multiplex PCR, lists solely in-frame clones and lacks some. Altogether around 200,000 clones are present, 80% to 85% being singletons, with the ten largest covering roughly 5%. The sequenced sample consisted of peripheral blood. The receptors derive from a human donor in a cohort sampled during active COVID-19.

The chain links TRBV4-1 to TRBJ1-2; possibly TRBD1 for D (5 bases). This CDR3 comprises 16 residues. V shed 1 base and J shed 2 bases, with 14 bases lying between them. Germline CDR1 reads MGHRA; CDR2 reads YSYEKL. CDR3 sequence reads: CASSQAARALNYGYTF. DNA for the CDR3: TGCGCCAGCAGCCAAGCCGCCAGGGCCCTAAACTATGGCTACACCTTC.

The V gene is TRBV28, the J gene TRBJ1-3, with TRBD1 matching 8 bases. Germline V lookup: CDR1 MDHEN, CDR2 SYDVKM. The ends lost 6 bases at V and 4 bases at J; junction bases unmatched: 11. This CDR3 has 16 residues. As DNA, the CDR3 is TGTGCCAGCAGGTCCCGTTGGGGGGACAGGGGAAACACCATATATTTT. Its protein is CASRSRWGDRGNTIYF.

The V and J genes are TRBV2 and TRBJ2-3; TRBD1 agrees at 8 bases. The length of the CDR3 is 14 residues. With V trimmed by 8 bases and J by 2 bases, 6 bases remained unmatched. The germline V gene has CDR1 SNHLY and CDR2 FYNNEI. This CDR3 reads CASGGQGPTDTQYF. CDR3 in DNA: TGTGCCAGCGGCGGACAGGGACCCACAGATACGCAGTATTTT.

A word on this clone: Different DNA sequences within this sample yield the same CDR3. The gene calls are TRBV9 and TRBJ2-7; D gene uncertain. Germline V CDR1 and CDR2: SGDLS, YYNGEE. Trimming took off 0 bases at V and 0 bases at J, with 10 bases between the two ends. The CDR3 is made up of 15 amino acids. This chain's CDR3 is CASSVGSGSSYEQYF. Here the CDR3 DNA reads TGTGCCAGCAGCGTAGGGTCAGGCAGCTCCTACGAGCAGTACTTC.

The rearrangement uses TRBV10-3 and TRBJ1-2; 7 nucleotides agree with TRBD1. This CDR3 spans 14 amino acids. V lost 0 bases to trimming and J lost 2 bases; unmatched junction nucleotides: 0. The germline CDR1 and CDR2 sequences are ENHRY and SYGVKD. The CDR3 is CAISESTGNYGYTF. The CDR3 coding sequence is TGTGCCATCAGTGAGTCGACAGGGAACTATGGCTACACCTTC.

V usage is TRBV11-2 and J usage is TRBJ2-7; D is possibly TRBD2 (6 bases). Per the germline V gene, CDR1 is SGHAT and CDR2 is FQNNGV. This CDR3 spans 13 amino acids. V lost 6 bases to trimming and J lost 3 bases, with 12 bases between them. This CDR3 reads CASRQGLHYEQYF. CDR3 nucleotide sequence: TGTGCCAGCAGGCAGGGACTGCACTACGAGCAGTACTTC. Full variable domain (outside the CDR3, taken from reference TRBV11-2 and TRBJ2-7): EAGVAQSPRYKIIEKRQSVAFWCNPISGHATLYWYQQILGQGPKLLIQFQNNGVVDDSQLPKDRFSAERLKGVDSTLKIQPAKLEDSAVYLCASRQGLHYEQYFGPGTRLTVT.

This chain links TRBV7-3 with TRBJ2-3; TRBD2 aligns across 12 bases. Trimming cost V 5 bases and J 5 bases; bases outside gene matches: 11. The germline V gene has CDR1 SGHTA and CDR2 FQGTGA. The CDR3 covers 17 residues. The CDR3 protein is CASSPGASGRAGDTQYF. The DNA for the CDR3 is TGTGCCAGCAGCCCAGGGGCTAGCGGGAGGGCGGGAGATACGCAGTATTTT.

The V call is TRBV5-1, the J call TRBJ2-7, with D perhaps matching TRBD1 (6 bases). This CDR3 is 13 amino acids long. CDR1 is SGHRS, CDR2 YFSETQ, per germline. V was clipped by 4 bases and J by 2 bases, with 10 bases between them. CDR3 region: CASSMDSTYEQYF. The CDR3 nucleotides are TGCGCCAGCAGCATGGACAGCACCTACGAGCAGTACTTC.

The V gene is TRBV28, the J gene TRBJ1-4; weak D call: TRBD1 (6 bases). The CDR3 covers 15 residues. Trimming left V 1 base short and J 4 bases short, with 10 bases between. CDR1 is MDHEN, CDR2 SYDVKM, per germline. CDR3 bases: TGTGCCAGCAGTTTATCAGGGGCTGGTAATGAAAAACTGTTTTTT. Encoded protein: CASSLSGAGNEKLFF.

This clone was seen more than once but under ten times. The rearrangement joins TRBV19 to TRBJ2-3; TRBD2 aligns across 12 bases. Germline CDR1 is LNHDA and CDR2 is SQIVND (reference sequence). Trimming removed 6 bases from V and 4 bases from J; junction bases left unmatched: 8. The CDR3 consists of 16 residues. Here the CDR3 reads CASRVLAGGSADTQYF. The CDR3 region has the DNA TGTGCCAGTAGAGTTCTAGCGGGAGGGAGTGCAGATACGCAGTATTTT.

This chain joins TRBV12-3 or TRBV12-4 and TRBJ2-1; 8 nucleotides line up with TRBD1. CDR3 length: 13 residues. V lost 5 bases, J lost 14 bases, and 11 bases stayed unmatched. The chain's CDR3 is CASSATGQGGEFF. CDR3 sequence (DNA): TGTGCCAGCAGTGCGACAGGACAGGGAGGAGAGTTCTTC.

Written as DNA, the CDR3 is TGCGCCAGCAGCCCCTTTGCGGGGGCGAAGGAAAAACTGTTTTTT. Amino acid sequence: CASSPFAGAKEKLFF. The J gene is TRBJ1-4, the V gene TRBV5-1, with a weak D call TRBD1 (6 bases). Germline V gives CDR1 SGHRS, CDR2 YFSETQ. V was cut by 4 bases and J by 8 bases, with 18 bases left in between. The CDR3 has 15 residues.

The chain is built from TRBV24-1 and TRBJ2-3; D not resolved. V lost 1 base and J lost 2, with 9 bases in between. From germline, CDR1 is KGHDR and CDR2 SFDVKD. The CDR3 extends over 15 amino acids. The CDR3 DNA reads TGTGCCACCAGTGATTTTGGGCTAAACACAGATACGCAGTATTTT. Its protein product is CATSDFGLNTDTQYF.

The rearrangement uses TRBV9 and TRBJ2-1; D not certain. Germline values: CDR1 SGDLS, CDR2 YYNGEE. This CDR3 has 16 residues. Trimming pared 0 bases from V and 0 bases from J, leaving 10 bases between. DNA for the CDR3: TGTGCCAGCAGCGTAGGAGCGAGTCTCTCCTACAATGAGCAGTTCTTC. Encoded protein: CASSVGASLSYNEQFF.

The chain combines TRBV6-6 with TRBJ2-1; 11 nucleotides agree with TRBD2. The germline V gene has CDR1 MNHNY and CDR2 SVGAGI (reference sequence). The CDR3 loop spans 16 amino acids. V lost 5 bases and J lost 7; bases outside the gene matches: 10. Here the CDR3 DNA reads TGTGCCAGCAGTATATCTAGACTAGCGGGGCCAAATGAGCAGTTCTTC. As protein: CASSISRLAGPNEQFF.

This rearrangement joins TRBV9 to TRBJ2-1, with TRBD2 matching over 14 bases. This CDR3 region has 15 residues. J was trimmed by 7 bases and V by 5 bases; bases with no gene match: 5. The germline V gene has CDR1 SGDLS and CDR2 YYNGEE. CDR3 region: CASSFGLAGGNEQFF. The CDR3 DNA follows: TGTGCCAGCAGTTTCGGACTAGCGGGAGGTAATGAGCAGTTCTTC.

The chain recombines TRBV28 with TRBJ1-1, with TRBD1 identical over 12 bases. The germline CDR1 and CDR2 sequences are MDHEN and SYDVKM. V shed 6 bases and J 6 bases; nucleotides not matched to a gene: 2. The CDR3 has 13 amino acids. In DNA form, the CDR3 reads TGTGCCAGCAGGGGACAGGGGGCGGCTGAAGCTTTCTTT. Translating it yields CASRGQGAAEAFF.

The rearrangement joins TRBV6-5 to TRBJ1-3; 7 bases agree with TRBD1. The ends lost 0 bases at V and 2 bases at J; junction bases unmatched: 4. CDR1 MNHEY and CDR2 SVGAGI come from the germline V gene. The CDR3 is made up of 16 amino acids. The CDR3 region has the DNA TGTGCCAGCAGTTACTCGGAGGGGGCAGCTGGAAACACCATATATTTT. It is translated as CASSYSEGAAGNTIYF.

The CDR3 reads CASSFQVWPPYEQYF. The CDR3, as DNA: TGTGCCAGCAGTTTTCAGGTGTGGCCACCCTACGAGCAGTACTTC. The chain combines TRBV28 with TRBJ2-7; D is ambiguous. This CDR3 has 15 amino acids. The V gene lost 3 bases and the J gene lost 2 bases, with 14 bases spanning the gap. Germline assignment: CDR1 MDHEN and CDR2 SYDVKM.

The chain employs TRBV6-2 or TRBV6-3 and TRBJ2-7; TRBD1 aligns across 7 bases. Germline CDR1 MNHEY, CDR2 SVGEGT. V was pared by 6 bases and J by 2 bases, with 7 bases of the junction left unmatched. The CDR3 is 14 residues long. The CDR3: CASSFSTGPYEQYF. The CDR3, as DNA: TGTGCCAGCAGCTTCTCGACAGGGCCCTACGAGCAGTACTTC.

The CDR3 bases are TGTGCCAGCAGCCAAGTGACTAGCGACTACGAGCAGTACTTC. As protein: CASSQVTSDYEQYF. The chain recombines TRBV4-2 with TRBJ2-7; 8 bases are shared with TRBD2. The length of the CDR3 is 14 residues. Trimming removed 1 base from V and 3 bases from J; junction bases left unmatched: 2. Germline-derived CDR1 and CDR2 are LGHNA and YNFKEQ.

The rearrangement uses TRBV7-8 and TRBJ2-7; weak D call: TRBD2 (6 bases). Germline loops: CDR1 SGHVS, CDR2 FQNEAQ. The CDR3 has 19 amino acids. The germline V and J ends were trimmed by 4 bases and 6 bases, with 31 bases remaining between them. In DNA, the CDR3 is TGTGCCAGCAGCTCCCCGGGGAAGGTAGCGGTCCTAGGGGACGGCGAGCAGTACTTC. Its protein is CASSSPGKVAVLGDGEQYF.